The 19 T cell receptor beta chains given below trace back to one sample, sequenced in a study of brain T cells in children with intractable seizures. The protocol was immunoSEQ multiplex PCR, while the TCRdb copy is restricted to in-frame clones and leaves out a portion. This sample has tens of thousands of clones, with 90% to 95% found just once. Sequences were derived from peripheral blood, sampled at surgery. These receptors all stem from a boy less than two years old with tuberous sclerosis and intractable seizures.

J is TRBJ2-7 and V is TRBV7-2; D might be TRBD2 (6 bases). This CDR3 is 14 amino acids long. Germline V lookup: CDR1 SGHTA, CDR2 FQGNSA. Trimming stripped 3 bases from V and 3 bases from J, with 12 bases between. The CDR3 nucleotides read TGTGCCAGCAGCTTCGGGGGTTCGCTCTACGAGCAGTACTTC. The encoded protein is CASSFGGSLYEQYF.

J is TRBJ2-3 and V is TRBV5-1; no clear D. V was shortened by 1 base and J by 0 bases, with 9 bases between the two germline ends. The CDR3 consists of 15 residues. From germline, CDR1 is SGHRS and CDR2 YFSETQ. In DNA, the CDR3 is TGCGCCAGCAGCTTGCCCTACCAAAGCACAGATACGCAGTATTTT. Protein product: CASSLPYQSTDTQYF.

This chain links TRBV7-2 with TRBJ2-2, with 8 bases that match TRBD2. From germline, CDR1 is SGHTA and CDR2 FQGNSA. V shed 1 base and J 0 bases; nucleotides not matched to a gene: 4. CDR3 length: 17 amino acids. The CDR3 DNA is TGTGCCAGCAGCTTAGTCGCGGGGGGAGCGAACACCGGGGAGCTGTTTTTT. Protein product: CASSLVAGGANTGELFF.

This chain links TRBV18 with TRBJ1-2, with TRBD1 matching 7 bases. The CDR3 is 15 residues long. V dropped 2 bases and J dropped 4; count of bases not matched to a gene: 7. Germline lookup yields CDR1 KGHSH and CDR2 LQKENI. The CDR3 sequence: CASSPVEGASYGYTF. CDR3 in DNA: TGTGCCAGCTCACCAGTTGAGGGGGCATCCTATGGCTACACCTTC.

The chain links TRBV13 to TRBJ2-1; 8 bases match TRBD2. This CDR3 has 15 residues. V trimming: 7 bases; J trimming: 8 bases; junction bases outside the gene matches: 13. The germline gives CDR1 PRHDT, CDR2 FYEKMQ (reference sequence). The CDR3 nucleotides are TGTGCCAGCAAGCGGGTCGCGGGGGGTAGGGATGAGCAGTTCTTC. It codes for CASKRVAGGRDEQFF. The full variable domain, in which reference TRBV13 and TRBJ2-1 provide the parts outside the CDR3, is AAGVIQSPRHLIKEKRETATLKCYPIPRHDTVYWYQQGPGQDPQFLISFYEKMQSDKGSIPDRFSAQQFSDYHSELNMSSLELGDSALYFCASKRVAGGRDEQFFGPGTRLTVL.

The V and J genes are TRBV11-1 and TRBJ2-7; TRBD2 is a possible D gene (5 bases). V dropped 4 bases and J dropped 2 bases, with 18 bases sitting between them. Germline V CDR1 and CDR2: SGHAT, FQDESV (reference sequence). The CDR3 loop spans 16 amino acids. The CDR3 DNA reads as TGTGCCAGCAGCTCCAAGAGTAGGACTTCAGCCTACGAGCAGTACTTC. As protein: CASSSKSRTSAYEQYF.

The V and J genes are TRBV11-2 and TRBJ2-5; D is uncertain. Trimming cost V 3 bases and J 0 bases, with 8 bases left between them. The CDR3 spans 14 residues. Germline V gives CDR1 SGHAT, CDR2 FQNNGV. The CDR3 DNA is TGTGCCAGCAGCTTGGCAGCGTACCAAGAGACCCAGTACTTC. This encodes CASSLAAYQETQYF.

The chain is built from TRBV20-1 and TRBJ1-2; 9 positions agree with TRBD1. J lost 7 bases, V lost 3 bases, and 6 bases had no gene match. Germline assignment: CDR1 DFQATT and CDR2 SNEGSKA (reference sequence). The CDR3 runs to 13 residues. The CDR3: CSASRRTGVGYTF. In DNA, the CDR3 is TGCAGTGCTAGTAGGAGGACAGGGGTTGGCTACACCTTC.

V and J are TRBV9 and TRBJ1-3; D remains ambiguous. The ends were cut back, 0 bases at V and 4 bases at J, with 8 bases in the middle. CDR1 is SGDLS, CDR2 YYNGEE, per germline. This CDR3 is 14 amino acids long. This CDR3 reads CASSVGDSGNTIYF. Written as DNA, the CDR3 is TGTGCCAGCAGCGTAGGGGATTCGGGAAACACCATATATTTT.

The gene calls are TRBV7-8 and TRBJ2-7; 10 positions match TRBD1. Losses at the gene ends were 5 bases for V and 4 bases for J; bases not matched to a gene: 8. The germline CDR1 and CDR2 sequences are SGHVS and FQNEAQ. CDR3 length: 15 amino acids. The DNA of the CDR3 is TGTGCCAGCAGCGCTGACAGGGGGCGAGAGTACGAGCAGTACTTC. This gives the protein CASSADRGREYEQYF.

This rearrangement joins TRBV7-9 to TRBJ2-7, with a weak D call TRBD1 (5 bases). Germline V gene lookup returns CDR1 SEHNR and CDR2 FQNEAQ (reference sequence). Deletions cut 4 bases from V and 0 bases from J, with 10 bases between. The CDR3 runs 14 residues. CDR3 nucleotide sequence: TGTGCCAGCAGCTCCCTGACAGACTCCTACGAGCAGTACTTC. Amino acid sequence: CASSSLTDSYEQYF.

CDR3 DNA: TGTGCCAGCAGTGAATATGTCAGTGCCTACGAGCAGTACTTC. This sequence encodes CASSEYVSAYEQYF. This chain links TRBV25-1 with TRBJ2-7; D gene uncertain. Trimming removed 0 bases at V and 2 bases at J, with 8 bases between. The CDR3 is 14 residues long. In germline, CDR1 is MGHDK, CDR2 SYGVNS.

The CDR3 DNA follows: TGTGCCAGTAGTTCGGGCCGAGTTGGTGGGTACGAGCAGTACTTC. This sequence encodes CASSSGRVGGYEQYF. The chain couples TRBV19 to TRBJ2-7; D ambiguous. With 5 bases removed from V and 4 bases from J, the gap between germline ends came to 18 bases. Per germline, CDR1 LNHDA and CDR2 SQIVND (reference sequence). The CDR3 extends over 15 amino acids.

The chain uses TRBV11-2 and TRBJ2-5, with 8 nucleotides matching TRBD2. Trimming at V came to 4 bases and at J to 1 base, leaving 5 bases not matched to a gene. CDR1 is SGHAT and CDR2 is FQNNGV in the germline V gene. CDR3 length: 15 residues. The CDR3 DNA sequence: TGTGCCAGCAGCTACGGGACTAGGCTCCAAGAGACCCAGTACTTC. As protein: CASSYGTRLQETQYF. The complete variable domain, with remaining parts taken from reference TRBV11-2 and TRBJ2-5, reads EAGVAQSPRYKIIEKRQSVAFWCNPISGHATLYWYQQILGQGPKLLIQFQNNGVVDDSQLPKDRFSAERLKGVDSTLKIQPAKLEDSAVYLCASSYGTRLQETQYFGPGTRLLVL.

This chain uses TRBV2 with TRBJ2-2, with 7 positions matching TRBD2. The CDR3 loop spans 15 amino acids. J lost 0 bases, V lost 6 bases, and 4 bases had no gene match. The V gene's germline CDR1 is SNHLY and CDR2 FYNNEI. The CDR3 sequence: CASRLAKTNTGELFF. The CDR3 DNA reads as TGTGCCAGCAGACTAGCGAAAACGAACACCGGGGAGCTGTTTTTT.

In this sample, this clone turned up a few times. The chain combines TRBV27 with TRBJ1-5; no clear D gene. Trimming took 0 bases from V and 6 from J, leaving 6 bases between them. The germline gives CDR1 MNHEY, CDR2 SMNVEV (reference sequence). The CDR3 sequence is 13 residues long. CDR3 loop: CASSLSGSQPQHF. The CDR3 DNA reads as TGTGCCAGCAGTTTATCAGGTAGTCAGCCCCAGCATTTT.

V usage is TRBV21-1 and J usage is TRBJ2-7; the table's D call, TRBD2, was not checked against the DNA. TRBV21-1 is a listed pseudogene. The CDR3 is made up of 16 amino acids. This CDR3 reads CASSKRERTLIYEQYF. In DNA form, the CDR3 reads TGTGCCAGCAGCAAAAGAGAGCGGACCCTTATCTACGAGCAGTACTTC.

This clone came up once. The rearrangement uses TRBV7-3 and TRBJ2-5, with TRBD1 matching 8 bases. V trimming: 3 bases; J trimming: 2 bases; junction bases outside the gene matches: 5. The CDR3 sequence is 15 residues long. Germline CDR1 SGHTA, CDR2 FQGTGA. The CDR3 is CASSFGQGPQETQYF. In nucleotides, the CDR3 is TGTGCCAGCAGCTTCGGACAGGGCCCTCAAGAGACCCAGTACTTC.

The J gene is TRBJ1-6, the V gene TRBV28; 8 positions match TRBD1. There are 14 residues in the CDR3. Germline V gene data show CDR1 as MDHEN and CDR2 as SYDVKM. V lost 6 bases, J lost 7 bases, and 5 bases stayed unmatched. CDR3 sequence (DNA): TGTGCCAGCAGATACAGACAGGGGAATTCACCCCTCCACTTT. This gives the protein CASRYRQGNSPLHF.